The clone carrying this T cell receptor beta chain was counted a few times. The antigen is unknown. Scientists made TCR beta libraries using quantitative 5'-RACE with molecular barcodes. TCRdb ran MiXCR on the 5' RACE reads and lists one entry per CDR3 protein. The data hold roughly 470,000 distinct CDR3 sequences, with around 26% observed a single time. The data belong to a study of CD8 T cells in ankylosing spondylitis. The CDR3 sequence is 13 residues long. Trimming stripped 5 bases from V and 7 bases from J, with 11 bases between. Germline values: CDR1 KGHDR, CDR2 SFDVKD. Regarding the study as a whole: Reports say disease-linked clones showed up significantly more in matched ankylosing spondylitis synovial fluid. In synovial fluid and blood from reactive arthritis, some motif variants were previously reported. The study identified a TCR beta motif of seven or eight highly homologous variants that appeared characteristic of ankylosing spondylitis blood.

The TCR sequence derives from a male donor with ankylosing spondylitis. The rearrangement links TRBV24-1 to TRBJ1-5, with a weak D call TRBD1 (6 bases). Specimen: blood, either unsorted or a sorted T cell fraction (not recorded which). Here the CDR3 reads CATSAGARQPQHF. The CDR3 DNA reads as TGTGCCACCAGTGCGGGGGCAAGACAGCCCCAGCATTTT.